What follows are 32 T cell receptor beta chains derived from one specimen sequenced in a study of T cell responses to AZD1222 COVID-19 vaccine (dated by TCRdb to the early 2020s). The library relied on the immunoSEQ multiplex PCR assay. TCRdb retrieved this table from immuneACCESS and kept in-frame rearrangements only. Not all clones are present; in checked studies, unresolved V genes account for under half, and no reason is known for the remainder. Within this sample are about 150,000 clones, with 90% of them counted one time only. The ten largest account for approximately 20% of the sample. The time point label here, explained by the study, means: baseline before first vaccination. Sequenced here: peripheral blood, sampled on day 0 of AZD1222 vaccination. The receptors shown here come from an adult in good health.

The V and J genes are TRBV7-2 and TRBJ1-2, with TRBD1 matching over 8 bases. This CDR3 is 13 amino acids long. The ends lost 3 bases at V and 8 bases at J; junction bases unmatched: 5. Germline assignment: CDR1 SGHTA and CDR2 FQGNSA. CDR3 DNA sequence: TGTGCCAGCAGCTTCGGACAGGGCGACGGCTACACCTTC. Amino acid sequence: CASSFGQGDGYTF.

V and J are TRBV5-1 and TRBJ2-1; 13 bases agree with TRBD2. J was trimmed by 7 bases and V by 4 bases; bases with no gene match: 5. CDR3 length: 15 amino acids. Germline loops: CDR1 SGHRS, CDR2 YFSETQ. The CDR3 spells CASSITSGRANEQFF. The DNA of the CDR3 is TGCGCCAGCAGCATCACTAGCGGGAGGGCGAATGAGCAGTTCTTC.

The CDR3 loop is CASSNPQGSRETQYF. CDR3 coding DNA: TGTGCCAGCAGCAATCCGCAGGGGAGTCGAGAGACCCAGTACTTC. The J gene is TRBJ2-5, the V gene TRBV7-8; a possible D gene is TRBD1 (6 bases). The CDR3 contains 15 residues. V gave up 5 bases and J gave up 4 bases, with 17 bases separating them. Looked up from germline, CDR1 is SGHVS and CDR2 is FQNEAQ.

This clone showed up just a few times. The J gene is TRBJ2-2, the V gene TRBV2; D perhaps matches TRBD2 (5 bases). The CDR3 length is 13 residues. V gave up 7 bases and J gave up 6 bases, with 12 bases separating them. Germline CDR1 and CDR2: SNHLY and FYNNEI. In DNA, the CDR3 is TGTGCCAGCACGACTACCGGTGCCGGGGAGCTGTTTTTT. It is translated as CASTTTGAGELFF.

The V and J genes are TRBV7-3 and TRBJ2-1; D may be TRBD1 or TRBD2 (6 bases each). Trimming stripped 3 bases from V and 7 bases from J, with 13 bases between. There are 14 residues in the CDR3. Germline CDR1 is SGHTA and CDR2 is FQGTGA. The CDR3 coding sequence is TGTGCCAGCAGCTTCAGAGGGGGGATGAATGAGCAGTTCTTC. Translation: CASSFRGGMNEQFF. Variable domain in full (rest from reference TRBV7-3 and TRBJ2-1): GAGVSQTPSNKVTEKGKYVELRCDPISGHTALYWYRQSLGQGPEFLIYFQGTGAADDSGLPNDRFFAVRPEGSVSTLKIQRTERGDSAVYLCASSFRGGMNEQFFGPGTRLTVL.

V is TRBV11-2 and J is TRBJ1-6, with 8 bases identical to TRBD1. V lost 5 bases and J lost 11; bases outside the gene matches: 8. Per germline, CDR1 SGHAT and CDR2 FQNNGV. The CDR3 runs 14 residues. CDR3 loop: CASSPRTGKAPLHF. CDR3 DNA sequence: TGTGCCAGCAGCCCAAGGACAGGGAAGGCACCCCTCCACTTT.

V gene TRBV5-6 combines with J gene TRBJ1-5; D may be TRBD1 (5 bases). The CDR3 consists of 18 residues. V dropped 4 bases and J dropped 0 bases, with 20 bases sitting between them. Germline V gene lookup returns CDR1 SGHDT and CDR2 YYEEEE. The CDR3 bases are TGTGCCAGCAGCCTGGGACGAGGGCTCTCTTATAGCAATCAGCCCCAGCATTTT. Protein product: CASSLGRGLSYSNQPQHF.

This clone was detected only once. For the CDR3, the DNA is TGTGCCAGCTCCTCCTCCCGGGCGGATAATTCACCCCTCCACTTT. It is translated as CASSSSRADNSPLHF. This chain connects TRBV18 to TRBJ1-6; D remains ambiguous. The V and J ends lost 6 bases and 5 bases respectively, with 14 bases between them. CDR1 is KGHSH and CDR2 is LQKENI in the germline V gene. The CDR3 is made up of 15 amino acids.

The table lists this clone with a count of one. The chain employs TRBV4-1 and TRBJ2-3; perhaps TRBD2 as D (6 bases). Germline loops: CDR1 MGHRA, CDR2 YSYEKL. The CDR3 has 17 amino acids. Trimming stripped 4 bases from V and 4 bases from J, with 21 bases between. The CDR3, as DNA: TGCGCCAGCAGCCGAAAGAGTAGCGGCGGGGCTTCAGATACGCAGTATTTT. This encodes CASSRKSSGGASDTQYF.

The chain is built from TRBV7-3 and TRBJ1-1; TRBD1 agrees at 8 bases. J gave up 4 bases and V 2 bases, and 3 bases lay outside the gene matches. The CDR3 sequence is 14 residues long. The germline CDR1 and CDR2 sequences are SGHTA and FQGTGA. In DNA, the CDR3 is TGTGCCAGCAGCTTAGGACAGGGTACCACTGAAGCTTTCTTT. Translated: CASSLGQGTTEAFF.

The chain combines TRBV7-6 with TRBJ2-5; TRBD1 aligns across 11 bases. The CDR3 is made up of 17 amino acids. The V and J ends lost 3 bases and 4 bases, in that order; junction bases with no gene match: 10. CDR1 and CDR2 (germline): SGHVS, FNYEAQ. CDR3 in DNA: TGTGCCAGCAGCTTGGCCCCTCCGGGACAGGGGGGAGAGACCCAGTACTTC. Translating gives CASSLAPPGQGGETQYF.

The chain combines TRBV27 with TRBJ1-6; 7 bases are shared with TRBD1. From germline, CDR1 is MNHEY and CDR2 SMNVEV (reference sequence). This CDR3 spans 14 amino acids. V trimming: 8 bases; J trimming: 9 bases; junction bases outside the gene matches: 10. The DNA for the CDR3 is TGTGCCAGCGGCCCGACAGGGTTAATTTCACCCCTCCACTTT. It is translated as CASGPTGLISPLHF.

This clone occurred once. The chain combines TRBV19 with TRBJ1-6, with D possibly matching TRBD1 (5 bases). CDR3 length equals 17 residues. V was trimmed by 5 bases and J by 0 bases, leaving 14 bases between them. Germline CDR1 reads LNHDA; CDR2 reads SQIVND (reference sequence). The chain's CDR3 is CASSSLGASSYNSPLHF. The CDR3 nucleotides are TGTGCCAGTAGTTCACTAGGGGCCAGCTCCTATAATTCACCCCTCCACTTT.

The chain combines TRBV14 with TRBJ1-3; D is ambiguous. Germline V gene data show CDR1 as SGHDN and CDR2 as FVKESK. The CDR3 consists of 17 residues. Trimming removed 6 bases from V and 0 bases from J, with 18 bases in between. CDR3 nucleotide sequence: TGTGCCAGCAGACCCCGCCTGACCCAGGACTCTGGAAACACCATATATTTT. This codes for CASRPRLTQDSGNTIYF.

In this sample, this clone turned up once. The chain has TRBV7-9 and TRBJ1-2; no firm D call. CDR1 SEHNR and CDR2 FQNEAQ come from the germline V gene (reference sequence). Deletions cut 1 base from V and 3 bases from J, with 6 bases between. This CDR3 has 13 amino acids. The CDR3 DNA follows: TGTGCCAGCAGCTTAGGGAACCACTATGGCTACACCTTC. Protein sequence: CASSLGNHYGYTF.

The CDR3 region has the DNA TGTGCCACCAGCTTAGGGTTTGAGGAGACCCAGTACTTC. Residues: CATSLGFEETQYF. This chain uses TRBV15 with TRBJ2-5, with D uncertain. The CDR3 runs 13 residues. Germline V gene data show CDR1 as LNHNV and CDR2 as YYDKDF (reference sequence). The V and J ends lost 5 bases and 5 bases respectively, with 12 bases between them.

The chain has TRBV7-3 and TRBJ2-1, with 10 bases aligning to TRBD1. CDR1 is SGHTA and CDR2 is FQGTGA in the germline V gene. V shed 3 bases, J shed 2 bases, and the junction held 1 base outside the gene matches. The CDR3 is made up of 15 amino acids. This CDR3 reads CASSLTGGPYNEQFF. In DNA, the CDR3 is TGTGCCAGCAGCTTGACAGGGGGCCCCTACAATGAGCAGTTCTTC.

This chain links TRBV12-5 with TRBJ1-5, with 9 bases matching TRBD1. Per germline, CDR1 LGHNT and CDR2 FRNRAP. The CDR3 runs 18 residues. Losses at the gene ends were 5 bases for V and 0 bases for J; bases not matched to a gene: 11. CDR3 DNA sequence: TGTGCTAGTGGTCAAGGGACAGGGTTCAGTAATAGCAATCAGCCCCAGCATTTT. Translating gives CASGQGTGFSNSNQPQHF.

The chain joins TRBV5-1 to TRBJ2-2, with 7 bases fitting TRBD2. CDR1 SGHRS and CDR2 YFSETQ come from the germline V gene. The CDR3 has 15 residues. V was clipped by 2 bases and J by 5 bases; unmatched bases: 6. CDR3 sequence reads: CASSFGGSWTGELFF. In DNA form, the CDR3 reads TGCGCCAGCAGCTTCGGCGGGAGCTGGACCGGGGAGCTGTTTTTT. The variable domain in full, completed from reference TRBV5-1 and TRBJ2-2, reads KAGVTQTPRYLIKTRGQQVTLSCSPISGHRSVSWYQQTPGQGLQFLFEYFSETQRNKGNFPGRFSGRQFSNSRSEMNVSTLELGDSALYLCASSFGGSWTGELFFGEGSRLTVL.

The V and J genes are TRBV9 and TRBJ1-4, with D tentatively TRBD1 (6 bases). The CDR3 loop spans 14 amino acids. Looked up from germline, CDR1 is SGDLS and CDR2 is YYNGEE. The V end lost 4 bases, the J end lost 7 bases, and 14 bases lay between the germline ends. CDR3 coding DNA: TGTGCCAGCAGCCCCCAGGGGAGTGGTGAAAAACTGTTTTTT. Amino acids: CASSPQGSGEKLFF. Filled out from reference TRBV9 and TRBJ1-4, the complete variable domain reads DSGVTQTPKHLITATGQRVTLRCSPRSGDLSVYWYQQSLDQGLQFLIQYYNGEERAKGNILERFSAQQFPDLHSELNLSSLELGDSALYFCASSPQGSGEKLFFGSGTQLSVL.

With respect to this clone: Other DNA sequences in this specimen translate into the identical CDR3. This chain connects TRBV11-3 to TRBJ2-7, with 10 bases lining up with TRBD1. J was trimmed by 1 base and V by 4 bases; bases with no gene match: 4. This CDR3 spans 15 amino acids. CDR1 is SGHNT, CDR2 YENEEA, per germline. The CDR3 region is CASSSGTGVSYEQYF. The DNA for the CDR3 is TGTGCCAGCAGCTCCGGGACAGGGGTTTCCTACGAGCAGTACTTC.

The chain links TRBV7-2 to TRBJ2-7; the match to TRBD2 covers 7 bases. CDR1 SGHTA and CDR2 FQGNSA come from the germline V gene. V was pared by 4 bases and J by 5 bases, with 5 bases of the junction left unmatched. This CDR3 contains 13 residues. The DNA for the CDR3 is TGTGCCAGCAGCTGGGGGGGTCCGGACGAGCAGTACTTC. Protein sequence: CASSWGGPDEQYF.

The chain joins TRBV24-1 to TRBJ2-2; 8 nucleotides agree with TRBD2. CDR3 length: 14 residues. From germline, CDR1 is KGHDR and CDR2 SFDVKD. V lost 9 bases and J lost 3; bases outside the gene matches: 5. CDR3 bases: TGTGCCACCTCGGGGGGGGCGGACACCGGGGAGCTGTTTTTT. Residues: CATSGGADTGELFF.

The genes are TRBV28 and TRBJ1-1; D is uncertain. Germline CDR1 is MDHEN and CDR2 is SYDVKM. V lost 8 bases to trimming and J lost 5 bases, with 9 bases between them. CDR3 length equals 11 residues. In DNA, the CDR3 is TGTGCCAGCCTGGCATGGACTGAAGCTTTCTTT. It translates to CASLAWTEAFF.

The chain couples TRBV30 to TRBJ2-2; D is uncertain. V was pared by 0 bases and J by 8 bases, with 7 bases between. This CDR3 is built from 12 residues. From germline, CDR1 is GTSNPN and CDR2 SVGIG (reference sequence). In nucleotides, the CDR3 is TGTGCCTGGAGTGTAACGGCGGGGGAGCTGTTTTTT. Its translation: CAWSVTAGELFF.

The chain employs TRBV3-1 (or the pseudogene TRBV3-2) and TRBJ2-7; 8 bases fit TRBD1. Trimming took 6 bases from V and 5 from J; bases not matched to a gene: 6. The CDR3 is made up of 13 amino acids. Germline CDR1 is LGHDT and CDR2 is YNNKEL (reference sequence). The DNA for the CDR3 is TGTGCCAGCAGTCGACAGGGGTTGGACGAGCAGTACTTC. Translated, it gives CASSRQGLDEQYF.

The J gene is TRBJ2-7, the V gene TRBV27; D possibly corresponds to TRBD2 (6 bases). The germline V gene encodes CDR1 MNHEY and CDR2 SMNVEV (reference sequence). The CDR3 is 13 amino acids. V was clipped by 1 base and J by 3 bases, with 7 bases between them. The CDR3 loop reads CASSLWRDYEQYF. The CDR3, as DNA: TGTGCCAGCAGTTTATGGCGGGACTACGAGCAGTACTTC.

V and J are TRBV9 and TRBJ1-1; no reliable D call. The germline V and J ends were trimmed by 4 bases and 6 bases, with 10 bases remaining between them. The CDR3 loop spans 12 amino acids. Germline values: CDR1 SGDLS, CDR2 YYNGEE. Written as DNA, the CDR3 is TGTGCCAGCAGCCGCTCGGAGTCTGAAGCTTTCTTT. Its protein is CASSRSESEAFF.

This rearrangement joins TRBV28 to TRBJ1-1; D may be TRBD1 (6 bases). V was pared by 5 bases and J by 4 bases, with 20 bases between. The CDR3 is 16 residues long. CDR1 and CDR2 (germline): MDHEN, SYDVKM. The CDR3 loop reads CASSLPGRGRGTEAFF. DNA of the CDR3: TGTGCCAGCAGTCTCCCGGGACGGGGCAGGGGCACTGAAGCTTTCTTT.

The V call is TRBV30, the J call TRBJ1-5; D unresolved. V lost 2 bases to trimming and J lost 3 bases, with 23 bases between them. This CDR3 comprises 18 residues. In germline, CDR1 is GTSNPN, CDR2 SVGIG (reference sequence). The CDR3 is CAWSIPTATVVHNQPQHF. The DNA of the CDR3 is TGTGCCTGGAGTATTCCGACGGCGACGGTGGTCCACAATCAGCCCCAGCATTTT.

The genes are TRBV6-5 and TRBJ2-1, with D perhaps assigned TRBD1 or TRBD2 (6 bases each). The CDR3 covers 15 residues. The germline V gene encodes CDR1 MNHEY and CDR2 SVGAGI. V was trimmed by 6 bases and J by 2 bases, leaving 14 bases between them. Here the CDR3 reads CASSSRGLAYNEQFF. As DNA, the CDR3 is TGTGCCAGCAGCTCCCGGGGGCTAGCCTACAATGAGCAGTTCTTC.

DNA of the CDR3: TGTGCCAGCAGTCCACCCAGGGGGTTCGGGATCTATGGCTACACCTTC. This encodes CASSPPRGFGIYGYTF. V usage is TRBV28 and J usage is TRBJ1-2; 7 bases are shared with TRBD1. Germline CDR1 and CDR2: MDHEN and SYDVKM. The ends lost 5 bases at V and 4 bases at J; junction bases unmatched: 13. This CDR3 is 16 amino acids long.